The present T cell receptor beta chain was sequenced within a study of cytomegalovirus exposure and HLA in healthy donors. Germline V gene sequence: CDR1 MDHEN, CDR2 SYDVKM. The V end lost 5 bases, the J end lost 7 bases, and 17 bases lay between the germline ends. The CDR3 runs 15 residues. General study points: Specificity of a few CMV-associated chains for CMV antigens was verified in vitro.

A remark on this clone: Its antigen is not identified.

Produced via immunoSEQ multiplex PCR; TCRdb's table is partial and in-frame only. Of 150,000 to 200,000 clones listed, around 92% were seen once; the top ten hold under 4.5%. The chain joins TRBV28 to TRBJ2-2; TRBD1 might be the D (6 bases). This clonotype was sampled from a man younger than 30 in good health and CMV-seropositive. Sample: PBMCs. CDR3 amino acids: CASSQSSGVHGELFF. CDR3 coding DNA: TGTGCCAGCAGTCAATCCTCAGGGGTTCACGGGGAGCTGTTTTTT.